This passage covers 21 T cell receptor beta chains from one sample sequenced in a study of CD8 T cells in Susac syndrome. Reverse transcription of roughly 0.5 to 1 ug RNA used random hexamers. TCRdb recomputed calls from the immunoSEQ multiplex PCR reads with MiXCR, one row per CDR3 protein. The sample records roughly 140,000 distinct CDR3 sequences, around 95% being singletons. The sequencing input was CD4+ T cells from PBMCs. All receptors come from a human donor with Susac syndrome.

This rearrangement joins TRBV29-1 to TRBJ1-2; D unresolved. This CDR3 region has 12 residues. V gave up 4 bases and J gave up 4 bases, with 10 bases separating them. CDR1 is SQVTM, CDR2 ANQGSEA, per germline. CDR3 amino acids: CSVGEAGYGYTF. The CDR3 DNA reads TGCAGCGTTGGGGAGGCAGGCTATGGCTACACCTTC.

V is TRBV25-1 and J is TRBJ2-7; the D is unclear. The germline V and J ends were trimmed by 3 bases and 6 bases, with 18 bases remaining between them. Germline CDR1 is MGHDK and CDR2 is SYGVNS. This CDR3 has 15 residues. This CDR3 is CASSDSYGPTAEQYF. The CDR3, as DNA: TGTGCCAGCAGTGATTCGTACGGGCCTACAGCCGAGCAGTACTTC.

This clonotype has more than one count but fewer than ten. The chain combines TRBV18 with TRBJ1-1; possible D gene TRBD1, 5 bases. Germline lookup yields CDR1 KGHSH and CDR2 LQKENI. Trimming cost V 5 bases and J 0 bases, with 7 bases left between them. This CDR3 region has 13 residues. The CDR3 region is CASSSTVNTEAFF. The CDR3 DNA is TGTGCCAGCTCATCGACAGTGAACACTGAAGCTTTCTTT.

This clonotype was found a few times. The chain recombines TRBV20-1 with TRBJ1-1; D not certain. The CDR3 has 12 residues. The V end was cut by 5 bases, the J end by 1 base, with 8 bases between. The germline CDR1 and CDR2 sequences are DFQATT and SNEGSKA (reference sequence). The CDR3 coding sequence is TGCAGTGCTCGGACGGGGAACACTGAAGCTTTCTTT. Amino acids: CSARTGNTEAFF.

The chain joins TRBV29-1 to TRBJ1-1; D unclear. This CDR3 is 11 amino acids long. Trimming took 5 bases from V and 6 from J, leaving 10 bases between them. Germline V gene sequence: CDR1 SQVTM, CDR2 ANQGSEA. CDR3 loop: CSVILISEAFF. In DNA form, the CDR3 reads TGCAGCGTTATCTTGATTTCTGAAGCTTTCTTT.

V usage is TRBV6-6 and J usage is TRBJ2-3; D uncertain. Germline V gene data show CDR1 as MNHNY and CDR2 as SVGAGI (reference sequence). Trimming cost V 6 bases and J 3 bases, with 4 bases left between them. The CDR3 runs 11 residues. The CDR3 reads CASRITDTQYF. CDR3 nucleotide sequence: TGTGCCAGCAGGATAACAGATACGCAGTATTTT.

The CDR3 coding sequence is TGTGCCAGCAGCTTAGGGTGGACTAGCACAGATACGCAGTATTTT. As protein: CASSLGWTSTDTQYF. This chain uses TRBV11-3 with TRBJ2-3, with D possibly being TRBD2 (5 bases). This CDR3 has 15 amino acids. Trimming stripped 1 base from V and 0 bases from J, with 8 bases between. The germline V gene has CDR1 SGHNT and CDR2 YENEEA.

The chain couples TRBV28 to TRBJ2-5; D perhaps matches TRBD1 (6 bases). The germline V gene encodes CDR1 MDHEN and CDR2 SYDVKM. V gave up 6 bases and J gave up 13 bases, with 15 bases separating them. The CDR3 extends over 11 amino acids. The chain's CDR3 is CASRSVRDMYF. CDR3 DNA sequence: TGTGCCAGCAGGTCGGTGAGGGACATGTACTTC. Looking up the rest from reference TRBV28 and TRBJ2-5 gives the full variable domain: DVKVTQSSRYLVKRTGEKVFLECVQDMDHENMFWYRQDPGLGLRLIYFSYDVKMKEKGDIPEGYSVSREKKERFSLILESASTNQTSMYLCASRSVRDMYFGPGTRLLVL.

The rearrangement uses TRBV10-1 and TRBJ2-1; unclear D gene. Germline CDR1 and CDR2: WNHNN and SYGVQD (reference sequence). V gave up 5 bases and J gave up 0 bases, with 5 bases separating them. The CDR3 extends over 13 amino acids. CDR3 sequence: CASSQNSYNEQFF. In nucleotides, the CDR3 is TGCGCCAGCAGTCAAAACTCCTACAATGAGCAGTTCTTC.

The J gene is TRBJ2-7, the V gene TRBV28; 8 bases match TRBD2. Germline CDR1 and CDR2: MDHEN and SYDVKM. V dropped 7 bases and J dropped 2; count of bases not matched to a gene: 7. This CDR3 has 14 amino acids. The CDR3 spells CASTGGSGAYEQYF. CDR3 sequence (DNA): TGTGCCAGCACGGGGGGGTCGGGAGCCTACGAGCAGTACTTC.

This clonotype was counted once. This chain uses TRBV20-1 with TRBJ2-1, with D perhaps matching TRBD2 (6 bases). The CDR3 runs to 12 residues. CDR1 DFQATT and CDR2 SNEGSKA come from the germline V gene (reference sequence). The ends were cut back, 7 bases at V and 3 bases at J, with 10 bases in the middle. The CDR3 region is CSVMGGYNEQFF. CDR3 DNA sequence: TGCAGTGTTATGGGGGGCTACAATGAGCAGTTCTTC.

The V and J genes are TRBV4-1 and TRBJ1-2; D not resolved. The germline V gene encodes CDR1 MGHRA and CDR2 YSYEKL. The CDR3 spans 13 residues. V was clipped by 3 bases and J by 0 bases, with 5 bases between them. The CDR3 loop is CASSQIANYGYTF. In DNA form, the CDR3 reads TGCGCCAGCAGCCAGATTGCTAACTATGGCTACACCTTC.

The count of this clonotype is one. This chain connects TRBV10-3 to TRBJ1-1, with TRBD1 identical over 7 bases. The germline V gene encodes CDR1 ENHRY and CDR2 SYGVKD. This CDR3 has 13 residues. V gave up 7 bases and J gave up 1 base; unmatched junction bases: 3. Written as DNA, the CDR3 is TGTGCCATCACCGACAGGGAGAACACTGAAGCTTTCTTT. It is translated as CAITDRENTEAFF.

The V call is TRBV5-1, the J call TRBJ1-1; 8 bases are a match to TRBD1. The CDR3 extends over 16 amino acids. Germline V gene lookup returns CDR1 SGHRS and CDR2 YFSETQ. J was trimmed by 1 base and V by 3 bases; bases with no gene match: 8. In DNA, the CDR3 is TGCGCCAGCAGCTCAAAACCCGGGACAGGGAACACTGAAGCTTTCTTT. Translation: CASSSKPGTGNTEAFF.

The J gene is TRBJ1-2, the V gene TRBV28; D remains ambiguous. Germline V gene data show CDR1 as MDHEN and CDR2 as SYDVKM. The CDR3 sequence is 10 residues long. The V end lost 6 bases, the J end lost 4 bases, and 3 bases lay between the germline ends. CDR3 loop: CASRGYGYTF. CDR3 sequence (DNA): TGTGCCAGCAGGGGCTATGGCTACACCTTC.

The chain has TRBV2 and TRBJ1-5, with a possible D match to TRBD1 (6 bases). Deletions cut 9 bases from V and 5 bases from J, with 14 bases between. CDR3 length equals 13 residues. Germline values: CDR1 SNHLY, CDR2 FYNNEI. Written as DNA, the CDR3 is TGTGCCAGTGGCGGGGGCGAGCATCAGCCCCAGCATTTT. Amino acid sequence: CASGGGEHQPQHF.

The rearrangement uses TRBV29-1 and TRBJ2-5, with D possibly matching TRBD1 (6 bases). Germline CDR1 SQVTM, CDR2 ANQGSEA. There are 13 residues in the CDR3. Deletions cut 5 bases from V and 3 bases from J, with 13 bases between. In nucleotides, the CDR3 is TGCAGCGTTTGGACAGCTCAAAAAGAGACCCAGTACTTC. It encodes CSVWTAQKETQYF.

This chain connects TRBV28 to TRBJ2-1; the D gene is possibly TRBD2 (5 bases). Looked up from germline, CDR1 is MDHEN and CDR2 is SYDVKM. Trimming left V 2 bases short and J 0 bases short, with 11 bases between. The CDR3 covers 16 residues. The CDR3 is CASSLKRRSSYNEQFF. CDR3 nucleotide sequence: TGTGCCAGCAGTTTAAAGCGGAGGAGCTCCTACAATGAGCAGTTCTTC.

The V gene is TRBV11-1, the J gene TRBJ2-3; the match to TRBD2 covers 11 bases. The CDR3 is 14 residues long. Germline V CDR1 and CDR2: SGHAT, FQDESV (reference sequence). J was trimmed by 9 bases and V by 5 bases; bases with no gene match: 7. The CDR3 nucleotides are TGTGCCAGCAGCCAACTAGCGGGAGTTCCCACGCAGTATTTT. Its translation: CASSQLAGVPTQYF.

This sequence joins TRBV5-1 and TRBJ2-4, with 16 positions matching TRBD2. V shed 4 bases, J shed 5 bases, and the junction held 6 bases outside the gene matches. The CDR3 contains 17 residues. Germline CDR1 reads SGHRS; CDR2 reads YFSETQ. This CDR3 is CASSPGLAGGKENIQYF. In DNA form, the CDR3 reads TGCGCCAGCAGCCCGGGACTAGCGGGGGGGAAGGAAAACATTCAGTACTTC.

V usage is TRBV10-3 and J usage is TRBJ2-4; 7 bases align to TRBD2. Germline V lookup: CDR1 ENHRY, CDR2 SYGVKD. V dropped 8 bases and J dropped 0; count of bases not matched to a gene: 1. This CDR3 is built from 13 residues. CDR3: CAIGGEAKNIQYF. DNA for the CDR3: TGTGCCATCGGGGGGGAAGCCAAAAACATTCAGTACTTC.